The 28 T cell receptor beta chains below all came from one sample that was sequenced in a study of blood T cell repertoires in COVID-19. TCRdb keeps only in-frame clones here, not all; method: immunoSEQ multiplex PCR. The sample consists of fewer than 110,000 clones, more than 80% of them appearing once. The material sequenced was peripheral blood. The receptors stem from a middle-aged man with active or convalescent COVID-19.

This clone came up once. The genes are TRBV18 and TRBJ1-3; TRBD1 matches 8 bases. V lost 2 bases, J lost 2 bases, and 5 bases stayed unmatched. The CDR3 spans 16 residues. The germline V gene has CDR1 KGHSH and CDR2 LQKENI. The CDR3 region is CASSPGSGGAGNTIYF. CDR3 nucleotide sequence: TGTGCCAGCTCACCAGGATCAGGGGGCGCTGGAAACACCATATATTTT.

The V and J genes are TRBV9 and TRBJ2-1, with TRBD2 matching over 7 bases. The J segment lost 1 base and the V segment lost 2 bases, leaving 3 bases of the junction unmatched. Germline assignment: CDR1 SGDLS and CDR2 YYNGEE. This CDR3 comprises 15 residues. CDR3 nucleotide sequence: TGTGCCAGCAGCGTGGGGAGGGGATCCTACAATGAGCAGTTCTTC. Protein sequence: CASSVGRGSYNEQFF.

This rearrangement joins TRBV6-2 or TRBV6-3 to TRBJ1-5, with D possibly being TRBD1 (6 bases). CDR3 length equals 15 residues. The V end was cut by 3 bases, the J end by 3 bases, with 12 bases between. Germline V gives CDR1 MNHEY, CDR2 SVGEGT. CDR3 loop: CASSYDRRPNQPQHF. CDR3 DNA sequence: TGTGCCAGCAGTTATGACAGGAGGCCCAATCAGCCCCAGCATTTT.

The DNA of the CDR3 is TGTGCCAGCAGTTACGGGCAGGGTCGTGGCTACACCTTC. Its protein product is CASSYGQGRGYTF. V is TRBV6-5 and J is TRBJ1-2; tentatively, D is TRBD1 (5 bases). The germline gives CDR1 MNHEY, CDR2 SVGAGI. Trimming took 2 bases from V and 7 from J, leaving 11 bases between them. The CDR3 consists of 13 residues.

The chain is built from TRBV19 and TRBJ2-2, with 8 bases fitting TRBD2. Unmatched junction bases numbered 16, after V lost 6 bases and J lost 7 bases. This CDR3 is built from 17 residues. The V gene's germline CDR1 is LNHDA and CDR2 SQIVND (reference sequence). CDR3 sequence (DNA): TGTGCCAGTAGCCTAGACTCGAAGCGGGAGTCGGGCGGGGAGCTGTTTTTT. Protein: CASSLDSKRESGGELFF.

The rearrangement joins TRBV7-2 to TRBJ1-3; D unresolved. This CDR3 region has 14 residues. Trimming took 2 bases from V and 4 from J, leaving 9 bases between them. Germline V gene data show CDR1 as SGHTA and CDR2 as FQGNSA. The CDR3 region is CASSLSSSGNTIYF. In DNA form, the CDR3 reads TGTGCCAGCAGCTTATCGTCCTCCGGAAACACCATATATTTT.

This chain connects TRBV18 to TRBJ2-5; the match to TRBD1 covers 8 bases. The CDR3 is 15 residues long. V shed 6 bases, J shed 4 bases, and the junction held 10 bases outside the gene matches. Germline V lookup: CDR1 KGHSH, CDR2 LQKENI. In DNA, the CDR3 is TGTGCCAGCTCCCCTCCCTCGGACAGGGCAGAGACCCAGTACTTC. This gives the protein CASSPPSDRAETQYF.

The chain couples TRBV4-3 to TRBJ2-5; a weak D match, TRBD1 (6 bases). The CDR3 runs 16 residues. V lost 1 base to trimming and J lost 2 bases, with 14 bases between them. Per germline, CDR1 LGHNA and CDR2 YSLEER. The CDR3 bases are TGCGCCAGCAGCCAAGGGTCCGGGACAACACAAGAGACCCAGTACTTC. Its protein product is CASSQGSGTTQETQYF.

This chain links TRBV5-5 with TRBJ1-2; D remains ambiguous. Germline V gives CDR1 SGHKS, CDR2 YYEKEE (reference sequence). This CDR3 has 13 amino acids. Trimming removed 0 bases at V and 2 bases at J, with 5 bases between. CDR3 in amino acids: CASSLAGNYGYTF. CDR3 coding DNA: TGTGCCAGCAGCTTGGCAGGAAACTATGGCTACACCTTC.

There are a few counts of this clone. The V gene is TRBV27, the J gene TRBJ1-2, with 7 bases fitting TRBD1. In germline, CDR1 is MNHEY, CDR2 SMNVEV (reference sequence). The CDR3 has 12 amino acids. Unmatched junction bases numbered 4, after V lost 8 bases and J lost 4 bases. The CDR3 spells CASGRDSYGYTF. CDR3 coding DNA: TGTGCCAGCGGCCGGGACAGCTATGGCTACACCTTC.

The chain couples TRBV7-6 to TRBJ2-3; 8 bases line up with TRBD2. The J segment lost 3 bases and the V segment lost 0 bases, leaving 11 bases of the junction unmatched. The germline V gene encodes CDR1 SGHVS and CDR2 FNYEAQ. The CDR3 totals 18 residues. This CDR3 reads CASSLALGSGSVTDTQYF. The DNA for the CDR3 is TGTGCCAGCAGCTTAGCGCTCGGGAGCGGGAGTGTGACAGATACGCAGTATTTT.

The rearrangement joins TRBV6-1 to TRBJ2-1, with 9 nucleotides matching TRBD1. This CDR3 contains 16 residues. With V trimmed by 2 bases and J by 8 bases, 10 bases remained unmatched. Germline CDR1 MNHNS, CDR2 SASEGT. CDR3 sequence reads: CASSETVGTGSDEQFF. The CDR3 region has the DNA TGTGCCAGCAGTGAAACGGTCGGGACAGGGTCCGATGAGCAGTTCTTC.

V is TRBV19 and J is TRBJ2-2; the D is unclear. The CDR3 length is 12 residues. V was shortened by 5 bases and J by 6 bases, with 7 bases between the two germline ends. Germline CDR1 and CDR2: LNHDA and SQIVND (reference sequence). The CDR3 protein is CASSWLAGELFF. For the CDR3, the DNA is TGTGCCAGTAGTTGGTTAGCCGGGGAGCTGTTTTTT.

This clone has a single count. The chain joins TRBV18 to TRBJ2-7; D gene ambiguous. This CDR3 comprises 11 residues. Germline V lookup: CDR1 KGHSH, CDR2 LQKENI. V dropped 4 bases and J dropped 4 bases, with 5 bases sitting between them. This chain's CDR3 is CASSRGYEQYF. Here the CDR3 DNA reads TGTGCCAGCTCACGCGGATACGAGCAGTACTTC.

V is TRBV27 and J is TRBJ1-1; D possibly corresponds to TRBD1 (6 bases). The CDR3 runs 12 residues. Germline V lookup: CDR1 MNHEY, CDR2 SMNVEV (reference sequence). Deletions cut 6 bases from V and 3 bases from J, with 8 bases between. CDR3 region: CASRAGDTEAFF. The CDR3 DNA follows: TGTGCCAGCAGGGCAGGGGACACTGAAGCTTTCTTT.

J is TRBJ2-7 and V is TRBV10-3; 9 nucleotides line up with TRBD1. Germline trimming cut 5 bases from V and 1 base from J; bases unmatched to any gene: 9. The CDR3 totals 16 residues. Germline CDR1 and CDR2: ENHRY and SYGVKD. CDR3 residues: CAISRAGTGISYEQYF. CDR3 DNA: TGTGCCATCAGTAGAGCCGGGACAGGGATTTCCTACGAGCAGTACTTC.

The chain recombines TRBV28 with TRBJ1-4; D unclear. Trimming removed 3 bases at V and 8 bases at J, with 16 bases between. CDR3 length: 15 amino acids. Germline loops: CDR1 MDHEN, CDR2 SYDVKM. The CDR3 DNA reads as TGTGCCAGCAGTTTGACGGCCCCTCGGGGAGAAAAACTGTTTTTT. This translates into CASSLTAPRGEKLFF.

In this sample, this clone turned up once. The chain employs TRBV7-9 and TRBJ2-3; D is unclear. The length of the CDR3 is 13 residues. Trimming pared 4 bases from V and 6 bases from J, leaving 11 bases between. The germline V gene has CDR1 SEHNR and CDR2 FQNEAQ (reference sequence). CDR3 loop: CASSSRSEDTQYF. The DNA for the CDR3 is TGTGCCAGCAGCTCTAGATCTGAGGATACGCAGTATTTT.

This clone showed up just once. This chain joins TRBV5-1 and TRBJ2-1, with TRBD1 as a possible D gene (6 bases). Trimming took 4 bases from V and 10 from J, leaving 18 bases between them. The CDR3 is 14 residues long. Per germline, CDR1 SGHRS and CDR2 YFSETQ. The chain's CDR3 is CASSGGGLVGEQFF. CDR3 nucleotide sequence: TGCGCCAGCAGCGGTGGGGGCCTAGTTGGAGAGCAGTTCTTC.

The gene calls are TRBV24-1 and TRBJ1-4; D possibly corresponds to TRBD1 (6 bases). V was shortened by 9 bases and J by 5 bases, with 24 bases between the two germline ends. CDR1 and CDR2 from the germline V gene are KGHDR and SFDVKD. This CDR3 has 17 amino acids. CDR3 sequence: CATSRGRELKWNEKLFF. CDR3 in DNA: TGTGCCACCTCCAGGGGCAGAGAACTAAAATGGAATGAAAAACTGTTTTTT.

This clone was found a few times. The rearrangement links TRBV6-5 to TRBJ1-1; 8 bases are a match to TRBD1. The CDR3 is 14 amino acids. CDR1 and CDR2 from the germline V gene are MNHEY and SVGAGI. The trim removed 5 bases at V and 4 bases at J, leaving 6 bases unmatched. The CDR3 coding sequence is TGTGCCAGCAGTCCCGGACAGGGTGCCACTGAAGCTTTCTTT. It specifies CASSPGQGATEAFF.

The chain has TRBV11-3 and TRBJ2-1; the match to TRBD2 covers 15 bases. The CDR3 length is 17 residues. CDR1 and CDR2 from the germline V gene are SGHNT and YENEEA. Germline trimming cut 1 base from V and 4 bases from J; bases unmatched to any gene: 2. This CDR3 reads CASSLGTSGRDYNEQFF. The CDR3 DNA reads TGTGCCAGCAGCTTAGGGACTAGCGGGAGGGATTACAATGAGCAGTTCTTC.

V is TRBV29-1 and J is TRBJ2-7; D gene uncertain. Germline V CDR1 and CDR2: SQVTM, ANQGSEA. Trimming cost V 1 base and J 3 bases, with 10 bases left between them. This CDR3 is 13 amino acids long. The CDR3 protein is CSVEVGDVYEQYF. CDR3 DNA sequence: TGCAGCGTTGAAGTTGGAGACGTCTACGAGCAGTACTTC.

The gene calls are TRBV7-3 and TRBJ2-7, with 13 bases matching TRBD2. Per germline, CDR1 SGHTA and CDR2 FQGTGA. The length of the CDR3 is 18 residues. V trimming: 0 bases; J trimming: 7 bases; junction bases outside the gene matches: 12. The CDR3 DNA reads TGTGCCAGCAGCTTAACAGGACTAGCGGGAGATCCTCGGGAGGAGCAGTACTTC. Protein product: CASSLTGLAGDPREEQYF.

J is TRBJ1-3 and V is TRBV19, with no clear D. Germline lookup yields CDR1 LNHDA and CDR2 SQIVND (reference sequence). The CDR3 extends over 16 amino acids. The V end was cut by 5 bases, the J end by 3 bases, with 17 bases between. CDR3 bases: TGTGCCAGTAGTCCTCTTGTTACGGGGATTGGAAACACCATATATTTT. Amino acids: CASSPLVTGIGNTIYF.

This clone turned up a few times. As DNA, the CDR3 is TGTGCCAGCAGCGGTGGAGGGAGGGGTCAGCCCCAGCATTTT. Translation gives CASSGGGRGQPQHF. The chain links TRBV9 to TRBJ1-5; D possibly corresponds to TRBD1 (5 bases). From germline, CDR1 is SGDLS and CDR2 YYNGEE. The germline V and J ends were trimmed by 3 bases and 6 bases, with 13 bases remaining between them. This CDR3 comprises 14 residues.

The rearrangement uses TRBV9 and TRBJ1-1; D remains unclear. From germline, CDR1 is SGDLS and CDR2 YYNGEE. The CDR3 length is 13 residues. V was trimmed by 2 bases and J by 5 bases, leaving 10 bases between them. The CDR3 sequence: CASSVWGGTEAFF. The DNA of the CDR3 is TGTGCCAGCAGCGTTTGGGGAGGGACTGAAGCTTTCTTT.

The table lists this clone with a few counts. V and J are TRBV2 and TRBJ1-5; D is unclear. The CDR3 is 18 residues long. The ends were cut back, 6 bases at V and 2 bases at J, with 23 bases in the middle. The germline V gene has CDR1 SNHLY and CDR2 FYNNEI. CDR3 bases: TGTGCCAGCAGCCAATATTCCCACGACAAGGGAGGCAATCAGCCCCAGCATTTT. Its protein is CASSQYSHDKGGNQPQHF. Based on the CDR3 plus reference TRBV2 and TRBJ1-5, the full variable domain is EPEVTQTPSHQVTQMGQEVILRCVPISNHLYFYWYRQILGQKVEFLVSFYNNEISEKSEIFDDQFSVERPDGSNFTLKIRSTKLEDSAMYFCASSQYSHDKGGNQPQHFGDGTRLSIL.